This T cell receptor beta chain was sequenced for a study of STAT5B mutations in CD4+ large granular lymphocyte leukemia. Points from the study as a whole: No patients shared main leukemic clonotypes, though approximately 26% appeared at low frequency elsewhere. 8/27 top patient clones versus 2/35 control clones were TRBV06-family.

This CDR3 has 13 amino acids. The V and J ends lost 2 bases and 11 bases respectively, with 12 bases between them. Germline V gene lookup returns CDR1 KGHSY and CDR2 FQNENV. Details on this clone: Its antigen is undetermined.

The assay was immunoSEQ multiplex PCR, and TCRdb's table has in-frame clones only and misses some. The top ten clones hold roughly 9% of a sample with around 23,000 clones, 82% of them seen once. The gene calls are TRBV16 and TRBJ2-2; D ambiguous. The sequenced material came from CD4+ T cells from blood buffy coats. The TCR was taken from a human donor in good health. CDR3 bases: TGTGCCAGCAGCCAAGACTGGACGAGCGAGCTGTTTTTT. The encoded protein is CASSQDWTSELFF.